What follows describes a single T cell receptor beta chain. Its antigen is currently unknown. A sample-barcoded 5' primer and a J-beta primer mix were used in a second PCR of roughly 7 to 11 cycles. Every cDNA molecule carried a tag from a template-switch adaptor bearing 12 random nucleotides. TCRdb re-derived calls from the 5' RACE reads in MiXCR, one entry per CDR3 protein. The repertoire holds 1.8 million or so distinct CDR3 sequences, with roughly two fifths as singletons. The entry originates in a study of blood T cells in healthy people across ages. The study, taken as a whole, reports: Unsorted PBMC material precluded a definitive naive versus antigen-experienced comparison.

The CDR3 totals 15 residues. Looked up from germline, CDR1 is MDHEN and CDR2 is SYDVKM. Deletions cut 5 bases from V and 0 bases from J, with 13 bases between. This TCR came from a human donor in good health. Material for sequencing was blood. The rearrangement uses TRBV28 and TRBJ1-1; possibly TRBD1 for D (6 bases). This CDR3 is CASSPGHKMNTEAFF. The CDR3 DNA reads as TGTGCCAGCAGTCCGGGACACAAAATGAACACTGAAGCTTTCTTT.